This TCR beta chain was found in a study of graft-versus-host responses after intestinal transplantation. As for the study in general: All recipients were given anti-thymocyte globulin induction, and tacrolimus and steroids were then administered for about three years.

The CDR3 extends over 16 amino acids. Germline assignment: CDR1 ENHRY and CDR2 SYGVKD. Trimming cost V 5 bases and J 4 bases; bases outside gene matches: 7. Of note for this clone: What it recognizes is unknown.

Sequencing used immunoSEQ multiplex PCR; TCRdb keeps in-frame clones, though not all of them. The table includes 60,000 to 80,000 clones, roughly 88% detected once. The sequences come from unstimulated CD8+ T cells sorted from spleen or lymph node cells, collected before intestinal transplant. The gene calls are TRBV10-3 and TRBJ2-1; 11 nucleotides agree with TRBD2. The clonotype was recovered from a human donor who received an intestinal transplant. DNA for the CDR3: TGTGCCATCAGTTGGGATAGCGGGGGGGTTTACAATGAGCAGTTCTTC. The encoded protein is CAISWDSGGVYNEQFF.